This record covers a single T cell receptor beta chain. These data belong to a study of cytomegalovirus exposure and HLA in healthy donors. Primers included in the PCR were 60 Vbeta and 13 Jbeta primers. Method: immunoSEQ multiplex PCR; TCRdb's copy keeps in-frame clones and lacks some. The sample yields 80,000 to 100,000 clones, about 81% seen once. The CDR3 is 15 residues long. The V and J ends lost 0 bases and 5 bases respectively, with 10 bases between them. Looked up from germline, CDR1 is KGHSH and CDR2 is LQKENI. This sequence joins TRBV18 and TRBJ2-2; D is possibly TRBD2 (6 bases). Sequencing used PBMCs. This TCR was recovered from a man aged 40-50 years in good health and CMV-seronegative. The CDR3 DNA reads as TGTGCCAGCTCACCACCTTACAGCGGGACCGGGGAGCTGTTTTTT. This codes for CASSPPYSGTGELFF.